Listed here are 29 T cell receptor beta chains from one sample, sequenced in a study of tumor and adjacent non-tumor tissue in lung cancer. RNA was extracted from bulk tissue without any cell sorting. The normal lung tissue was taken more than 3 cm from the tumor edge. Three rounds of nested PCR, following a modified ARM-PCR protocol, produced the TCRbeta library. A single record per CDR3 protein comes from TCRdb applying MiXCR to the multiplex PCR reads. The repertoire includes approximately 100,000 distinct CDR3 sequences, 65% of them detected once, and roughly 19% sits in the top ten. The material sequenced was distant non-tumor lung tissue. The receptors here all came from a man aged 25-45 years with non-small cell lung cancer.

To note about this clonotype: The junction shows a germline mismatch at one end, possibly a read error. This chain joins TRBV11-3 and TRBJ1-1, with D possibly being TRBD1 (6 bases). The CDR3 consists of 13 residues. Looked up from germline, CDR1 is SGHNT and CDR2 is YENEEA. CDR3 sequence: CTSSLVGDTEAFF. As DNA, the CDR3 is TGTACCAGCAGCTTAGTAGGGGACACCGAAGCTTTCTTT.

This clonotype has just one count. The V call is TRBV11-2, the J call TRBJ2-3; TRBD2 agrees at 8 bases. J gave up 3 bases and V 2 bases, and 10 bases lay outside the gene matches. Germline lookup yields CDR1 SGHAT and CDR2 FQNNGV. The CDR3 is made up of 17 amino acids. Written as DNA, the CDR3 is TGTGCCAGCAGCTTATCCTTATCGGGAGGGCCGACAGATACGCAGTATTTT. Translation: CASSLSLSGGPTDTQYF.

A note on this clonotype: A read error may account for a junction end that differs from germline. J is TRBJ2-6 and V is TRBV4-2; D possibly corresponds to TRBD1 (6 bases). Germline CDR1 is LGHNA and CDR2 is YNFKEQ. This CDR3 contains 16 residues. The chain's CDR3 is CASSQDGGSGANVPTF. CDR3 DNA sequence: TGTGCCAGCAGCCAAGATGGGGGCTCTGGGGCCAACGTCCCGACTTTC.

Details on this clonotype: Given a much more abundant clone one base away, this may be a read error. The chain couples TRBV7-9 to TRBJ1-1; 7 positions agree with TRBD1. Germline-derived CDR1 and CDR2 are SEHNR and FQNEAQ (reference sequence). This CDR3 region has 12 residues. The CDR3 nucleotides are TGTGCCTGCAGACAGGGTGACACTGAAGCTTTCTTT. Its protein is CACRQGDTEAFF.

Note on this clonotype: The germline gene is not matched at one end of the junction; a read error may be the cause. J is TRBJ2-1 and V is TRBV20-1, with D perhaps TRBD2 (5 bases). The CDR3 has 15 amino acids. Germline lookup yields CDR1 DFQATT and CDR2 SNEGSKA (reference sequence). The CDR3 sequence: CSVRDVEADYNEQFF. CDR3 DNA: TGCAGTGTTAGAGATGTGGAGGCCGATTACAATGAGCAGTTCTTC.

This clonotype occurred many times. The chain is built from TRBV6-5 and TRBJ2-7; 11 bases match TRBD1. From germline, CDR1 is MNHEY and CDR2 SVGAGI. The CDR3 consists of 15 residues. Trimming at V came to 5 bases and at J to 4 bases, leaving 7 bases not matched to a gene. CDR3 DNA sequence: TGTGCCAGCAGTGGCCGGGACAGGGGGAGATACGAGCAGTACTTC. Translation: CASSGRDRGRYEQYF.

This clonotype occurred many times. This chain joins TRBV6-5 and TRBJ2-5; D gene ambiguous. V lost 6 bases and J 3 bases, leaving 8 bases between the germline ends. The germline gives CDR1 MNHEY, CDR2 SVGAGI. The CDR3 is 12 amino acids. The chain's CDR3 is CASSLAKETQYF. The CDR3, as DNA: TGTGCCAGCAGCCTGGCGAAAGAGACCCAGTACTTC.

This sequence joins TRBV29-1 and TRBJ2-2; a weak D match, TRBD1 (5 bases). In germline, CDR1 is SQVTM, CDR2 ANQGSEA. This CDR3 region has 13 residues. CDR3 in amino acids: CNIEDGRAGELFF. The DNA for the CDR3 is TGCAACATTGAAGATGGCAGGGCCGGGGAGCTGTTTTTT.

This clonotype was seen at least ten times. The genes are TRBV14 and TRBJ2-1, with 7 positions matching TRBD2. The V gene's germline CDR1 is SGHDN and CDR2 FVKESK. CDR3 size: 13 residues. Trimming took 1 base from V and 10 from J; bases not matched to a gene: 4. The CDR3 spells CASSQGPAGEQFF. The CDR3 DNA reads TGTGCCAGCAGCCAAGGCCCAGCGGGGGAGCAGTTCTTC.

The V call is TRBV20-1, the J call TRBJ2-1; tentative D call: TRBD2 (6 bases). The CDR3 covers 16 residues. CDR1 and CDR2 from the germline V gene are DFQATT and SNEGSKA (reference sequence). The V gene lost 5 bases and the J gene lost 10 bases, with 27 bases spanning the gap. This CDR3 reads CSALDTLTNGRGEQFF. The CDR3 bases are TGCAGTGCTTTAGATACACTGACTAACGGGAGAGGAGAGCAGTTCTTC.

This chain uses TRBV12-3 or TRBV12-4 with TRBJ1-5, with no clear D. This CDR3 comprises 13 residues. Trimming pared 7 bases from V and 4 bases from J, leaving 11 bases between. CDR3 coding DNA: TGTGCCAGCAATTTTACAGATAATCAGCCCCAGCATTTT. This codes for CASNFTDNQPQHF.

This clonotype was seen ten or more times. The V and J genes are TRBV12-3 or TRBV12-4 and TRBJ1-2; tentative D call: TRBD1 (5 bases). V was pared by 3 bases and J by 8 bases, with 13 bases between. The CDR3 length is 13 residues. CDR3 sequence: CASSLGQLGGYTF. The CDR3 bases are TGTGCCAGCAGTTTGGGGCAGTTGGGGGGCTACACCTTC.

A single count supports this clonotype. The gene calls are TRBV14 and TRBJ1-1; D unclear. The CDR3 runs 13 residues. Trimming removed 1 base at V and 1 base at J, with 4 bases between. The germline gives CDR1 SGHDN, CDR2 FVKESK. The DNA of the CDR3 is TGTGCCAGCAGCCAAGGGGGGAACACTGAAGCTTTCTTT. The encoded protein is CASSQGGNTEAFF.

A remark on this clonotype: A much more abundant neighbour one base away suggests this may be a read error. This chain links TRBV5-5 with TRBJ2-2; D is unresolved. This CDR3 comprises 13 residues. Trimming stripped 1 base from V and 6 bases from J, with 7 bases between. Germline V gene sequence: CDR1 SGHKS, CDR2 YYEKEE (reference sequence). As DNA, the CDR3 is TGTGCCAGCAGCTTGTTTGAAGCCGGGGAGCTGTTTTTT. Protein product: CASSLFEAGELFF.

J is TRBJ2-3 and V is TRBV5-4; 8 bases align to TRBD2. Germline lookup yields CDR1 SGHNT and CDR2 YYREEE (reference sequence). After removal of 0 bases from V and 2 bases from J, the junction contained 11 bases not matched to a gene. The CDR3 runs 18 residues. The CDR3 nucleotides are TGTGCCAGCAGCTTGGTTCGGGGGGGCCGGGGTGTCACAGATACGCAGTATTTT. It codes for CASSLVRGGRGVTDTQYF.

Remarks on this clonotype: Relative to the germline gene, one junction end is altered; a read error may explain this. The chain employs TRBV11-1 and TRBJ2-5, with D possibly TRBD1 on 6 matching bases. Germline V gene lookup returns CDR1 SGHAT and CDR2 FQDESV (reference sequence). The CDR3 is made up of 15 amino acids. CDR3 region: CASSFDSGVCETQYF. The CDR3 DNA sequence: TGTGCAAGCAGCTTCGACTCAGGGGTATGCGAGACCCAGTACTTC.

With respect to this clonotype: Sequence at one end of the junction differs from germline and may be a read error. The chain joins TRBV11-2 to TRBJ1-1; D may be TRBD1 (6 bases). Germline CDR1 SGHAT, CDR2 FQNNGV. The CDR3 runs to 13 residues. The CDR3 loop reads CTSSLRGQDPIFF. CDR3 DNA: TGTACCAGCAGCTTACGGGGGCAGGATCCCATTTTCTTT.

Of note for this clonotype: The junction departs from germline at one end; a sequencing error may be responsible. V and J are TRBV4-1 and TRBJ1-1; no reliable D call. The CDR3 consists of 14 residues. CDR1 MGHRA and CDR2 YSYEKL come from the germline V gene. The CDR3 coding sequence is TGCGCCAGCAGTCAAGCCAGTCTGGACACTGAAGCTTTCTTT. Amino acid sequence: CASSQASLDTEAFF.

Concerning this clonotype: The germline gene is not matched at one end of the junction; a read error may be the cause. The V gene is TRBV4-1, the J gene TRBJ2-1; D possibly corresponds to TRBD2 (5 bases). From germline, CDR1 is MGHRA and CDR2 YSYEKL. This CDR3 spans 17 amino acids. CDR3 amino acids: CASSQGRATGSYNEQSF. CDR3 nucleotides: TGCGCCAGCAGCCAAGGAAGGGCAACGGGATCCTACAATGAGCAGTCCTTC.

This clonotype appeared many times. This chain joins TRBV20-1 and TRBJ2-3; either TRBD1 or TRBD2 may fit D (5 bases each). This CDR3 has 13 amino acids. Deletions cut 0 bases from V and 8 bases from J, with 12 bases between. The germline gives CDR1 DFQATT, CDR2 SNEGSKA (reference sequence). The CDR3, as DNA: TGCAGTGCTAGAGATCCCCTGAGGGGTACGCAGTATTTT. This encodes CSARDPLRGTQYF.

Points on this clonotype: This may stem from a read error, because a much larger clone lies one nucleotide away. V usage is TRBV29-1 and J usage is TRBJ2-3, with TRBD2 matching over 7 bases. Germline V CDR1 and CDR2: SQVTM, ANQGSEA. The CDR3 spans 16 residues. CDR3 bases: TGCAGCGTTGAAGAGGTGGGGGGAACGGCGGGAGATACGCGGTATTTT. It is translated as CSVEEVGGTAGDTRYF.

In this sample, this clonotype turned up many times. The chain recombines TRBV24-1 with TRBJ2-5; 8 bases line up with TRBD1. The length of the CDR3 is 15 residues. The junction had 6 bases not matched to a gene; V was cut back by 2 bases and J by 5 bases. CDR1 and CDR2 from the germline V gene are KGHDR and SFDVKD. The CDR3 region has the DNA TGTGCCACCAGTGATTCGGACAGGGTTGGGGAGACCCAGTACTTC. Translation: CATSDSDRVGETQYF.

Worth noting for this clonotype: Germline is not matched at one junction end, which may reflect a read error. The chain joins TRBV6-2 or TRBV6-3 to TRBJ2-3, with D hard to call. The CDR3 is 13 amino acids. Looked up from germline, CDR1 is MNHEY and CDR2 is SVGEGT. CDR3 in DNA: TGTGCCAGTAGTTTTCGTCCGGCCGATACGCGGTATTTT. Its protein product is CASSFRPADTRYF.

This clonotype was seen more than once but under ten times. This rearrangement joins TRBV10-2 to TRBJ2-5; TRBD1 might be the D (6 bases). Germline values: CDR1 WSHSY, CDR2 SAAADI. V dropped 4 bases and J dropped 1 base, with 13 bases sitting between them. The CDR3 extends over 15 amino acids. The CDR3 nucleotides are TGCGCCAGCAGTGTTACTACGACAGGCCAAGAGACCCAGTACTTC. This encodes CASSVTTTGQETQYF.

The chain carries TRBV5-1 and TRBJ2-7; 10 bases map to TRBD2. From germline, CDR1 is SGHRS and CDR2 YFSETQ. The CDR3 runs to 14 residues. The ends lost 2 bases at V and 6 bases at J; junction bases unmatched: 5. The CDR3 nucleotides read TGCGCCAGCAGCTTTGGACTAGCGGAAACCGAGCAGTACTTC. It translates to CASSFGLAETEQYF.

Of note for this clonotype: At one of its ends the junction is not consistent with the germline gene, which may arise from a read error. The chain employs TRBV11-3 and TRBJ2-2, with TRBD2 matching 10 bases. CDR1 and CDR2 (germline): SGHNT, YENEEA. The CDR3 extends over 16 amino acids. CDR3: CASSSLAGELTEELFF. CDR3 DNA sequence: TGTGCCAGCAGCTCCCTAGCGGGGGAGTTGACCGAGGAGCTGTTTTTT. The whole variable domain, remainder taken from reference TRBV11-3 and TRBJ2-2, is EAGVVQSPRYKIIEKKQPVAFWCNPISGHNTLYWYLQNLGQGPELLIRYENEEAVDDSQLPKDRFSAERLKGVDSTLKIQPAELGDSAVYLCASSSLAGELTEELFFGEGSRLTVL.

This clonotype was counted many times. The chain recombines TRBV6-5 with TRBJ1-5; D gene ambiguous. This CDR3 comprises 18 residues. With 5 bases removed from V and 2 bases from J, the gap between germline ends came to 22 bases. Germline V gives CDR1 MNHEY, CDR2 SVGAGI. CDR3 amino acids: CASSTRFEGRKGNQPQHF. CDR3 nucleotide sequence: TGTGCCAGCAGTACTCGATTTGAGGGCCGCAAGGGCAATCAGCCCCAGCATTTT.

Remarks on this clonotype: This CDR3 fails to terminate in the conserved phenylalanine or tryptophan, so it likely reflects a read error. The DNA is left out, because the CDR3 cannot be placed on it with certainty; the CDR3 is given as TCRdb lists it. The chain has TRBV7-9 and TRBJ1-2; the D call TRBD1 from the table was never checked on the DNA. Germline V CDR1 and CDR2: SEHNR, FQNEAQ (reference sequence). The CDR3 is 13 residues long, counting both termini. The CDR3 reads CASSLEGGYGNTS.

A word on this clonotype: Sequence at one end of the junction differs from germline and may be a read error. The rearrangement uses TRBV29-1 and TRBJ1-4; no firm D call. Looked up from germline, CDR1 is SQVTM and CDR2 is ANQGSEA. The CDR3 extends over 12 amino acids. CDR3 in DNA: TGCAGCGTCATCGAGAGCCATGAAAATCTGTTTTTT. It translates to CSVIESHENLFF.